This T cell receptor beta chain was profiled in a study of cytomegalovirus exposure and HLA in healthy donors. Whole-study findings and limits: Roughly uniform sequencing depth across donors was assumed, possibly incorrectly.

With 60 Vbeta and 13 Jbeta primers, the PCR was carried out. TCRdb's table, derived via immunoSEQ multiplex PCR, lists solely in-frame clones and lacks some. This table lists approximately 58,000 clones. As for this clone: Its antigen is unknown.

Material: PBMCs. The origin of this receptor is a woman aged 18 to 35 in good health and CMV-seronegative.

CDR3 protein: CASSGLAGGTDTQYF. The CDR3, as DNA: TGTGCCAGCAGTGGACTAGCGGGAGGCACAGATACGCAGTATTTT. The chain is built from TRBV6-4 and TRBJ2-3, with 12 bases that match TRBD2. The CDR3 has 15 amino acids. Germline loops: CDR1 MRHNA, CDR2 SNTAGT. V lost 4 bases, J lost 1 base, and 0 bases stayed unmatched.